These 18 T cell receptor beta chains originate from one sample sequenced in a study of identical twins. TCRdb reanalysed the 5' RACE reads using MiXCR and keeps one entry per CDR3 protein. The table lists more than 1.5 million distinct CDR3 sequences, about 32% of them singletons. Sequencing input: cord blood. The receptors here all came from a newborn girl in good health.

The sample holds a few counts of this clonotype. The chain recombines TRBV9 with TRBJ2-1; 7 nucleotides align to TRBD2. V lost 0 bases and J lost 2; bases outside the gene matches: 11. The CDR3 loop spans 18 amino acids. Germline loops: CDR1 SGDLS, CDR2 YYNGEE. The CDR3 reads CASSVEGWGRVAYNEQFF. The CDR3 nucleotides are TGTGCCAGCAGCGTAGAGGGCTGGGGGAGGGTTGCCTACAATGAGCAGTTCTTC.

This chain uses TRBV7-2 with TRBJ2-3, with 8 nucleotides matching TRBD2. The trim removed 1 base at V and 0 bases at J, leaving 9 bases unmatched. Germline assignment: CDR1 SGHTA and CDR2 FQGNSA. This CDR3 region has 18 residues. CDR3 sequence reads: CASSLVGTSSASTDTQYF. The CDR3 DNA reads as TGTGCCAGCAGCTTAGTGGGGACTAGTTCAGCTAGCACAGATACGCAGTATTTT. Together with reference TRBV7-2 and TRBJ2-3, the CDR3 gives the full variable domain: GAGVSQSPSNKVTEKGKDVELRCDPISGHTALYWYRQSLGQGLEFLIYFQGNSAPDKSGLPSDRFSAERTGGSVSTLTIQRTQQEDSAVYLCASSLVGTSSASTDTQYFGPGTRLTVL.

This clonotype was counted only a few times. The chain links TRBV11-2 to TRBJ2-1; 7 bases fit TRBD2. Germline trimming cut 3 bases from V and 0 bases from J; bases unmatched to any gene: 5. Germline V gives CDR1 SGHAT, CDR2 FQNNGV. The CDR3 consists of 16 residues. CDR3 sequence: CASSFGGFSSYNEQFF. DNA for the CDR3: TGTGCCAGCAGCTTCGGGGGGTTTAGCTCCTACAATGAGCAGTTCTTC.

The genes are TRBV18 and TRBJ1-5; TRBD1 might be the D (6 bases). CDR3 length equals 14 residues. Per the germline V gene, CDR1 is KGHSH and CDR2 is LQKENI. Trimming shortened V by 3 bases and J by 4 bases, and 10 bases separated the two germline ends. DNA for the CDR3: TGTGCCAGCTCACCTGCAACAGGGAATCAGCCCCAGCATTTT. This encodes CASSPATGNQPQHF.

This sequence joins TRBV20-1 and TRBJ2-3, with TRBD2 matching over 11 bases. Germline values: CDR1 DFQATT, CDR2 SNEGSKA (reference sequence). The V segment lost 3 bases and the J segment 6 bases; nucleotides outside the gene matches: 14. The CDR3 sequence is 17 residues long. In DNA, the CDR3 is TGCAGTGCTAGGTGGCAGCTATTAGCGGGGGGGAAGGATACGCAGTATTTT. As protein: CSARWQLLAGGKDTQYF.

This clonotype was seen a handful of times. The genes are TRBV4-2 and TRBJ1-2, with TRBD1 identical over 7 bases. The CDR3 spans 17 residues. Germline V gene sequence: CDR1 LGHNA, CDR2 YNFKEQ. The J segment lost 1 base and the V segment lost 4 bases, leaving 12 bases of the junction unmatched. The CDR3 protein is CASSPPGRDSFNYGYTF. The CDR3 nucleotides are TGTGCCAGCAGCCCCCCGGGCCGGGACAGCTTTAACTATGGCTACACCTTC.

The CDR3 sequence: CASSLAREGVYNEQYF. The CDR3 nucleotides are TGCGCCAGCAGCTTGGCTCGGGAAGGCGTCTACAATGAGCAGTACTTC. V gene TRBV5-1 combines with J gene TRBJ2-1; possibly TRBD2 for D (5 bases). The last part of the DNA fits TRBJ2-7 better; the J call may be wrong. The CDR3 covers 16 residues. Germline loops: CDR1 SGHRS, CDR2 YFSETQ.

This clonotype was observed a few times. V gene TRBV4-2 combines with J gene TRBJ2-6; 11 bases are shared with TRBD2. The germline CDR1 and CDR2 sequences are LGHNA and YNFKEQ. V was pared by 1 base and J by 2 bases, with 4 bases of the junction left unmatched. The CDR3 covers 18 residues. CDR3 bases: TGTGCCAGCAGCCAAGCTATACTAGCGGGAGCTGGGGCCAACGTCCTGACTTTC. This translates into CASSQAILAGAGANVLTF.

This clonotype was recorded a few times. CDR3 sequence reads: CSATGHLNYGYTF. CDR3 nucleotide sequence: TGCAGTGCGACGGGACACCTGAACTATGGCTACACCTTC. V is TRBV20-1 and J is TRBJ1-2; tentatively, D is TRBD1 (6 bases). The CDR3 covers 13 residues. V dropped 6 bases and J dropped 2 bases, with 13 bases sitting between them. Germline values: CDR1 DFQATT, CDR2 SNEGSKA (reference sequence).

This clonotype was seen a few times. This chain uses TRBV9 with TRBJ1-1; D perhaps matches TRBD1 (5 bases). Germline CDR1 is SGDLS and CDR2 is YYNGEE. The CDR3 is 14 residues long. Between the trimmed V and J ends, which lost 2 bases and 1 base, there was a span of 9 bases. The CDR3 spells CASSVTGPNTEAFF. The CDR3 nucleotides read TGTGCCAGCAGCGTGACGGGGCCGAACACTGAAGCTTTCTTT.

The chain has TRBV14 and TRBJ2-7; 9 bases line up with TRBD1. CDR1 and CDR2 (germline): SGHDN, FVKESK. The J segment lost 0 bases and the V segment lost 0 bases, leaving 6 bases of the junction unmatched. The CDR3 runs 17 residues. The CDR3 DNA is TGTGCCAGCAGCCAAGATCGGTGGGACAGGGACTCCTACGAGCAGTACTTC. Its translation is CASSQDRWDRDSYEQYF.

Of note for this clonotype: Germline and junction disagree at one end, which may indicate a read error. The genes are TRBV27 and TRBJ2-1, with D perhaps TRBD2 (6 bases). CDR1 MNHEY and CDR2 SMNVEV come from the germline V gene (reference sequence). There are 15 residues in the CDR3. CDR3 bases: TGTGCCAGCAGTTTACGTACTAGCTCCCTCTACGAGCAGTGCTTC. It yields the protein CASSLRTSSLYEQCF.

CDR3 residues: CSVPDTQYF. Here the CDR3 DNA reads TGCAGTGTACCAGATACGCAGTATTTT. V usage is TRBV20-1 and J usage is TRBJ2-3, with D hard to call. The ends were cut back, 7 bases at V and 4 bases at J, with 3 bases in the middle. The CDR3 has 9 residues. CDR1 and CDR2 from the germline V gene are DFQATT and SNEGSKA (reference sequence).

This clonotype has only a few counts. This sequence joins TRBV9 and TRBJ2-3, with 7 positions matching TRBD2. The CDR3 consists of 15 residues. Germline V gives CDR1 SGDLS, CDR2 YYNGEE. The junction had 5 bases not matched to a gene; V was cut back by 2 bases and J by 2 bases. The CDR3, as DNA: TGTGCCAGCAGCGTCGGACTAGTGGACACAGATACGCAGTATTTT. Translation gives CASSVGLVDTDTQYF.

Points on this clonotype: Germline and junction disagree at one end, which may indicate a read error. The gene calls are TRBV28 and TRBJ2-3, with TRBD1 as a possible D gene (5 bases). Germline values: CDR1 MDHEN, CDR2 SYDVKM. The length of the CDR3 is 15 residues. The CDR3 protein is CAGSLPTALTDTQYF. In DNA form, the CDR3 reads TGTGCCGGCAGTTTACCGACAGCCCTCACAGATACGCAGTATTTT.

V gene TRBV21-1 combines with J gene TRBJ2-5; the table assigns TRBD1, which was not confirmed against the DNA. TRBV21-1 is a pseudogene. The CDR3 contains 13 residues. Here the CDR3 DNA reads TGTGCCAGCAGCAAAGTCGGCTCCCGGGAGCAGTACTTC. This translates into CASSKVGSREQYF.

This rearrangement joins TRBV11-2 to TRBJ1-2; D remains ambiguous. The germline V gene encodes CDR1 SGHAT and CDR2 FQNNGV. This CDR3 is 12 amino acids long. Deletions cut 0 bases from V and 8 bases from J, with 7 bases between. The CDR3, as DNA: TGTGCCAGCAGCTTAGATCTGATGGGCTACACCTTC. Translated, it gives CASSLDLMGYTF.

To note about this clonotype: Compared with germline, one end of the junction differs, possibly owing to a read error. J is TRBJ1-6 and V is TRBV4-2, with TRBD1 as a possible D gene (6 bases). CDR3 length: 13 amino acids. Germline CDR1 LGHNA, CDR2 YNFKEQ. The CDR3 region has the DNA TGTACCAGCAGCCAATACAGGGATTCACCCCTCCACTTT. Amino acids: CTSSQYRDSPLHF.